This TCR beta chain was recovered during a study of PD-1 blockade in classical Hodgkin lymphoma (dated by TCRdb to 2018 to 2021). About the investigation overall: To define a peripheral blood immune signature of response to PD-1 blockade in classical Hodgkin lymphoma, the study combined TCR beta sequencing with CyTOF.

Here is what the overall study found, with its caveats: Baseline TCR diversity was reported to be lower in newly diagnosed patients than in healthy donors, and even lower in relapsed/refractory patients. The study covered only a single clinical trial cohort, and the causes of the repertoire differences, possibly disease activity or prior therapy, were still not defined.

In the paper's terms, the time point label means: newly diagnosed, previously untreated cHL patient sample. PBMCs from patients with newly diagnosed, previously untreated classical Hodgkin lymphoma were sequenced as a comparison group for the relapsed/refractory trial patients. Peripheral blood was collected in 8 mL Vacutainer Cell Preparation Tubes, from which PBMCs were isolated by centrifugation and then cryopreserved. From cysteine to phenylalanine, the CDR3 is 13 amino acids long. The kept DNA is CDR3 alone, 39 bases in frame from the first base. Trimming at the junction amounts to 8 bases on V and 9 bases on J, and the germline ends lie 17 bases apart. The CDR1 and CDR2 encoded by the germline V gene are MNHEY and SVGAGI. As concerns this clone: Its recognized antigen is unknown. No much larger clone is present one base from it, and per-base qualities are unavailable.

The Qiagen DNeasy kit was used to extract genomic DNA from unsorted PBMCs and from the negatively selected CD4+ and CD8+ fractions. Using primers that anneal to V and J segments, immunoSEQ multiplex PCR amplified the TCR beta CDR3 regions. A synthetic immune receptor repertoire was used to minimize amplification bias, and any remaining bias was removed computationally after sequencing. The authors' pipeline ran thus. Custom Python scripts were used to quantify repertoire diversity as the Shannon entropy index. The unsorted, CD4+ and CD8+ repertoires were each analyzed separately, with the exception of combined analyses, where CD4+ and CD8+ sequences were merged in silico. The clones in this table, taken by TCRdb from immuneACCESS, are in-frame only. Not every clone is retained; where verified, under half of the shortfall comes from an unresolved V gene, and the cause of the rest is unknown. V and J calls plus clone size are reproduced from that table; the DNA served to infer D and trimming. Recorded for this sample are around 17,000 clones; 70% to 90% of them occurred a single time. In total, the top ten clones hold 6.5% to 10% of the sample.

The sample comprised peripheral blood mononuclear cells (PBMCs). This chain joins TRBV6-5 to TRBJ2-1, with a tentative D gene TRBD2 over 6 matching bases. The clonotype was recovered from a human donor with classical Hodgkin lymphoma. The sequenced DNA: TGTGCCAGCTCTCGGCGGGATTGGGGTGAGCAGTTCTTC. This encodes CASSRRDWGEQFF.